Listed below are T cell receptor beta chains from one sample, sequenced in a study of response to subunit inactivated influenza vaccine. TCRdb re-derived calls from the RT-PCR reads in MiXCR, one entry per CDR3 protein. The table shows roughly 650,000 distinct CDR3 sequences, with around 13% occurring only once. Source: PBMCs from blood, taken 14 days before vaccination. These receptors were obtained from a man over 45 who received an inactivated influenza vaccine. Both conserved end residues are part of each CDR3. D genes are given only for firm matches. A clone size is listed for some rows: how often the clone was seen (once, few, many), or a class if it is expanded.

DNA: TGTGCCAGCAGCCAATCCAGGAACTATGGCTACACCTTC
CDR3: CASSQSRNYGYTF
V: TRBV14
D: NA
J: TRBJ1-2
size: NA

DNA: TGTGCCAGCTCGAGGCTGGGGACAGAGAAATTCACTGAAGCTTTCTTT
CDR3: CASSRLGTEKFTEAFF
V: TRBV18
D: TRBD1
J: TRBJ1-1
size: few

DNA: TGTGCCAGCAGCCTAAGGGGGTACAATGAGCAGTTCTTC
CDR3: CASSLRGYNEQFF
V: TRBV12-3/TRBV12-4
D: NA
J: TRBJ2-1
size: many

DNA: TGTGCCAGTAGTATTCCGGCAGGTTACACTGAAGCTTTCTTT
CDR3: CASSIPAGYTEAFF
V: TRBV19
D: NA
J: TRBJ1-1
size: few

DNA: TGCAGTGCTAGGGTAGCGGAGAACACCGGGGAGCTGTTTTTT
CDR3: CSARVAENTGELFF
V: TRBV20-1
D: NA
J: TRBJ2-2
size: NA

DNA: TGTGCCAGCACCGGGCGGGGTGGCACCTACAATGAGCAGTTCTTC
CDR3: CASTGRGGTYNEQFF
V: TRBV28
D: NA
J: TRBJ2-1
size: few

DNA: TGTGCCAGCAGCTGGGGGACGGCTCTTATGAACACTGAAGCTTTCTTT
CDR3: CASSWGTALMNTEAFF
V: TRBV7-9
D: NA
J: TRBJ1-1
size: NA

DNA: TGCGCCAGCAGCCACGGTTCTAGCGGTACCACCTACGAGCAGTACTTC
CDR3: CASSHGSSGTTYEQYF
V: TRBV4-1
D: TRBD2
J: TRBJ2-7
size: few

DNA: TGCAGTGCTAACAGGGCCCAAGAGACCCAGTACTTC
CDR3: CSANRAQETQYF
V: TRBV20-1
D: NA
J: TRBJ2-5
size: few

DNA: TGCAGTGCTAGAGCTTGGGATGAGCAGTTCTTC
CDR3: CSARAWDEQFF
V: TRBV20-1
D: NA
J: TRBJ2-1
size: NA

DNA: TGTGCCAGCAGCTTGGCCTCGCTAGCGGGGGGCTTTCAAGAGACCCAGTACTTC
CDR3: CASSLASLAGGFQETQYF
V: TRBV5-5
D: TRBD2
J: TRBJ2-5
size: few

DNA: TGCGCCAGCGGGTCCATAGCGGTCACAGATACGCAGTATTTT
CDR3: CASGSIAVTDTQYF
V: TRBV5-1
D: NA
J: TRBJ2-3
size: NA

DNA: TGTGCCATCGGGACAGGGCAAGGCTACACCTTC
CDR3: CAIGTGQGYTF
V: TRBV2
D: TRBD1
J: TRBJ1-2
size: few

DNA: TGTGCCAGCATCACAGGGTTTGGCGAGCAGTACTTC
CDR3: CASITGFGEQYF
V: TRBV28
D: NA
J: TRBJ2-7
size: NA